This T cell receptor (beta chain) is from a study of CD8 T cells in ankylosing spondylitis. Study-wide findings and caveats: Disease-linked clones were found to be CD8+ and relatively rare in peripheral blood. It was reported that disease-linked clones were significantly enriched in matched ankylosing spondylitis synovial fluid. Blood from ankylosing spondylitis patients appeared to carry a characteristic eight-variant TCR beta motif.

A word on this clonotype: Its matching antigen is unknown.

MiXCR was run by TCRdb on the 5' RACE reads, yielding one entry per CDR3 protein. The sample carries some 200,000 distinct CDR3 sequences, around a quarter recorded once. The material sequenced was blood, either unsorted or a sorted T cell fraction (not recorded which). This clonotype originated in a male donor with ankylosing spondylitis or in good health (not recorded which).

CDR3 sequence reads: CSARLGASSNQPQHF. The CDR3 region has the DNA TGCAGTGCTAGACTCGGGGCTAGCAGCAATCAGCCCCAGCATTTT. The V and J genes are TRBV20-1 and TRBJ1-5; perhaps TRBD1 as D (5 bases). CDR3 length: 15 amino acids. V was pared by 2 bases and J by 1 base, with 12 bases between. CDR1 and CDR2 (germline): DFQATT, SNEGSKA (reference sequence).